This TCR beta chain was identified in a study of blood T cell repertoires in COVID-19. Study summary: Recovery among Cohort 3 donors was established by two negative PCRs, clearance, or symptom resolution.

Details on this clone: At the DNA level, this CDR3 is encoded by other sequences in the same sample as well.

Germline values: CDR1 MDHEN, CDR2 SYDVKM. This CDR3 is built from 15 residues. Between the trimmed V and J ends, which lost 3 bases and 0 bases, there was a span of 9 bases. The protocol was immunoSEQ multiplex PCR, while the TCRdb copy is restricted to in-frame clones and leaves out a portion. Among some 220,000 clones listed, about nine tenths were seen once. Participant age was roughly 18 to 95 years, and participants resided in fewer than 25 US areas. Which cohort a participant joined came from the clinical history participants gave. The specimen was PBMCs or T cells enriched from blood (not recorded which). The chain joins TRBV28 to TRBJ1-3; D gene ambiguous. The sequence was obtained from a woman in her forties or fifties in a cohort exposed to, infected with or recovered from COVID-19 (not recorded which). The CDR3 DNA sequence: TGTGCCAGCAGTTTTGGTGGGAGCTCTGGAAACACCATATATTTT. Translation: CASSFGGSSGNTIYF.